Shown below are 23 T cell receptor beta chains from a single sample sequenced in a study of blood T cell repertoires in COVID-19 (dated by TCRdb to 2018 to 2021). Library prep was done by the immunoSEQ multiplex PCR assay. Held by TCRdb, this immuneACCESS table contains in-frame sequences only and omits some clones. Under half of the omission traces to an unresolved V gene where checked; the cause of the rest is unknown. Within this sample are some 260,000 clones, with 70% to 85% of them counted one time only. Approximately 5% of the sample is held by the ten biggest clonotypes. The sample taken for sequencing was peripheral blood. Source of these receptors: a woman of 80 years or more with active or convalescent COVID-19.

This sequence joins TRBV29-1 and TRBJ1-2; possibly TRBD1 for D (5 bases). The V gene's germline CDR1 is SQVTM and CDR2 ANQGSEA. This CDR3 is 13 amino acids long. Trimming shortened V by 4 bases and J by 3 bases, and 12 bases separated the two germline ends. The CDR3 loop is CSVGARGYYGYTF. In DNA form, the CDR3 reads TGCAGCGTTGGTGCCCGGGGGTACTATGGCTACACCTTC.

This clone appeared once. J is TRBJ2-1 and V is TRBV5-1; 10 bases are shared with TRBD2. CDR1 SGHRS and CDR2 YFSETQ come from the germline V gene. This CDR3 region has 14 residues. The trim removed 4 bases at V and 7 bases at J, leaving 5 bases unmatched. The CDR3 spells CASSPLAGSNEQFF. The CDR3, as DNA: TGCGCCAGCAGCCCACTAGCGGGGAGTAATGAGCAGTTCTTC.

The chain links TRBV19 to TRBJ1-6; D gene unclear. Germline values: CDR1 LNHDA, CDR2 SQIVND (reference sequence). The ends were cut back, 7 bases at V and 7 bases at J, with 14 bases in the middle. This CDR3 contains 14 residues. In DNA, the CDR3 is TGTGCCAGTAAGGAGAACGACTACAATTCACCCCTCCACTTT. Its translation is CASKENDYNSPLHF.

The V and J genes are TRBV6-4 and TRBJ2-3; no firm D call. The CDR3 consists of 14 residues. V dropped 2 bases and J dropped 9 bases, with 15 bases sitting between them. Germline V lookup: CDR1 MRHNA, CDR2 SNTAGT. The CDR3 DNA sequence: TGTGCCAGCAGTGACCGGTCCCTAGATTCAACGCAGTATTTT. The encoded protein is CASSDRSLDSTQYF.

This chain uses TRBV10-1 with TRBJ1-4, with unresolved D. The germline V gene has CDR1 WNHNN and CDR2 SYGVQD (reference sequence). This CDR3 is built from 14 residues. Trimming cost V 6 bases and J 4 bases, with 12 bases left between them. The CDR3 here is CASSNSNGNEKLFF. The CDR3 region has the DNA TGCGCCAGCAGCAATTCAAACGGTAATGAAAAACTGTTTTTT.

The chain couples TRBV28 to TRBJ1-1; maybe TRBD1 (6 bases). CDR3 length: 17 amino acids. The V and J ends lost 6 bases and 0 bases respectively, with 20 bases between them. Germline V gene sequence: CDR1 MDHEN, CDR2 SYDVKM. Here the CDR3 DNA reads TGTGCCAGCAGAGTGTTACCGGGACACTACATGAACACTGAAGCTTTCTTT. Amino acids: CASRVLPGHYMNTEAFF.

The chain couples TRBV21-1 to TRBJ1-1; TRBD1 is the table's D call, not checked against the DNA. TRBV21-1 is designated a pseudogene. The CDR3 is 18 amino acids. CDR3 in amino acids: CASSLKSRGPGVNTEAFF. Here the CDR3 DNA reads TGTGCCAGCAGCCTCAAGTCCAGGGGGCCTGGCGTTAACACTGAAGCTTTCTTT.

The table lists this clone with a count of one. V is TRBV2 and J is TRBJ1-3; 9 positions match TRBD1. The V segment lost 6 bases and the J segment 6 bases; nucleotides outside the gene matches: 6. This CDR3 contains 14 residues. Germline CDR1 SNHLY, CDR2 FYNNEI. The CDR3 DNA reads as TGTGCCAGCAGCCGGGACAGGGTGGCAAACACCATATATTTT. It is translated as CASSRDRVANTIYF.

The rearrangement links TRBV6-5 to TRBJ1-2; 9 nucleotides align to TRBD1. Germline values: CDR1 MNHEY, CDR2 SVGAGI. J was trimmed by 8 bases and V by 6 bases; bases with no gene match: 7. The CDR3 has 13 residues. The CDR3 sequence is CASSYTGGGGYTF. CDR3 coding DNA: TGTGCCAGCAGCTATACAGGGGGCGGAGGCTACACCTTC.

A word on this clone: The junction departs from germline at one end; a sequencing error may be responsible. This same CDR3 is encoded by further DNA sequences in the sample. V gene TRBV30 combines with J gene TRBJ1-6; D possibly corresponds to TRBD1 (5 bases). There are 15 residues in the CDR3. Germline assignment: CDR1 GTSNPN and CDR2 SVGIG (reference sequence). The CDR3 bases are TGCGCCTGGAGCCCAGCAGGGACCTATAATTCACCCCTCCACTTT. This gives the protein CAWSPAGTYNSPLHF.

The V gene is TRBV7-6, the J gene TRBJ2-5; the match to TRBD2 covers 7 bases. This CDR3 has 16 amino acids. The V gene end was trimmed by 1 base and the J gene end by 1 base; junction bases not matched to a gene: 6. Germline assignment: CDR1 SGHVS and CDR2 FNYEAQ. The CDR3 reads CASSLGLGGGQETQYF. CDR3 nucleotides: TGTGCCAGCAGCTTAGGGCTTGGGGGGGGCCAAGAGACCCAGTACTTC.

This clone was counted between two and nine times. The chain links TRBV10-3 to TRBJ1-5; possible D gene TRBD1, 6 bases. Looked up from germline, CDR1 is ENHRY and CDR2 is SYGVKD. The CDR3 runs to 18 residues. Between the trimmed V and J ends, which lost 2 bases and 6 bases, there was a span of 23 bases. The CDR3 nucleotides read TGTGCCATCAGTGAGGGGGTCGAACAGGGTCGTCAGGGTCAGCCCCAGCATTTT. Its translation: CAISEGVEQGRQGQPQHF.

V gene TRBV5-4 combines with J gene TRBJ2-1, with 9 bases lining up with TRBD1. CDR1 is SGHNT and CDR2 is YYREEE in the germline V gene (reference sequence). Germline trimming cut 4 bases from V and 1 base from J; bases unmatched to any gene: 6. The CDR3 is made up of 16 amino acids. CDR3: CASSVGGQGSYNEQFF. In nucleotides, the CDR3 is TGTGCCAGCAGCGTGGGGGGACAGGGTTCCTACAATGAGCAGTTCTTC. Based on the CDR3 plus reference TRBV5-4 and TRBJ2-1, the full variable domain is ETGVTQSPTHLIKTRGQQVTLRCSSQSGHNTVSWYQQALGQGPQFIFQYYREEENGRGNFPPRFSGLQFPNYSSELNVNALELDDSALYLCASSVGGQGSYNEQFFGPGTRLTVL.

CDR3 in amino acids: CASSLGGSTDTQYF. The CDR3 DNA sequence: TGTGCCAGCAGCCTCGGGGGGAGCACAGATACGCAGTATTTT. J is TRBJ2-3 and V is TRBV5-4; 7 positions match TRBD2. V shed 4 bases and J 0 bases; nucleotides not matched to a gene: 2. CDR1 is SGHNT and CDR2 is YYREEE in the germline V gene (reference sequence). This CDR3 has 14 amino acids.

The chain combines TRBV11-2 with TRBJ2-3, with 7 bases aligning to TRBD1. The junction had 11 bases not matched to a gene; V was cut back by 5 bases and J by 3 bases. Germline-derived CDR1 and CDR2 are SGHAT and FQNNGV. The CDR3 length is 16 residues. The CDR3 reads CASSTYRGQRTDTQYF. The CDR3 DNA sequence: TGTGCCAGCAGCACCTATCGGGGACAGAGAACAGATACGCAGTATTTT.

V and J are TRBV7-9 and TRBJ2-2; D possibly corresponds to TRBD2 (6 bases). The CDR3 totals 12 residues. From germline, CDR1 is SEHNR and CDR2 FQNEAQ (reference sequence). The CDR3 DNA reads TGTGGGGCGGGGTTGGACACCGGGGAGCTGTTTTTT. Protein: CGAGLDTGELFF. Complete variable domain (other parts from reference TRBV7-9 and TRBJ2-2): DTGVSQNPRHKITKRGQNVTFRCDPISEHNRLYWYRQTLGQGPEFLTYFQNEAQLEKSRLLSDRFSAERPKGSFSTLEIQRTEQGDSAMYLCGAGLDTGELFFGEGSRLTVL.

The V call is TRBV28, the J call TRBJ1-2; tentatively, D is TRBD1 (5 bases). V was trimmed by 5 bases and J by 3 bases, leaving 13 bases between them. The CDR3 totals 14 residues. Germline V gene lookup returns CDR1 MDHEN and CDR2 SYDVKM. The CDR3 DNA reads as TGTGCCAGCAGTCACCCGTTAGGGGACTATGGCTACACCTTC. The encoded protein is CASSHPLGDYGYTF.

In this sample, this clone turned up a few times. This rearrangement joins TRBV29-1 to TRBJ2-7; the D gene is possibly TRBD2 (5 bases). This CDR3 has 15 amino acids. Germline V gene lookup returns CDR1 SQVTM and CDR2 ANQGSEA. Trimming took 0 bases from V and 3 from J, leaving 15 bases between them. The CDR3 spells CSVEDGEPASYEQYF. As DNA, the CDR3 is TGCAGCGTTGAAGACGGGGAGCCAGCTAGCTACGAGCAGTACTTC.

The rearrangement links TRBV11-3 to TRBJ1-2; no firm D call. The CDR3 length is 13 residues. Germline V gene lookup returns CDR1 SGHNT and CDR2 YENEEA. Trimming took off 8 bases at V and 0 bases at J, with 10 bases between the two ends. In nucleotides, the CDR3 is TGTGCCAGCTGGAGGGCAGCTAACTATGGCTACACCTTC. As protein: CASWRAANYGYTF. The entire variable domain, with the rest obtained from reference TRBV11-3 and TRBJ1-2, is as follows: EAGVVQSPRYKIIEKKQPVAFWCNPISGHNTLYWYLQNLGQGPELLIRYENEEAVDDSQLPKDRFSAERLKGVDSTLKIQPAELGDSAVYLCASWRAANYGYTFGSGTRLTVV.

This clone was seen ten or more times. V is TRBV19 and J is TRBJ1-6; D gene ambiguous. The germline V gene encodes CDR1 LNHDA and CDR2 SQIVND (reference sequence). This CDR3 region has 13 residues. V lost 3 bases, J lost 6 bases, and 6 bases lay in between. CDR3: CASSMASNSPLHF. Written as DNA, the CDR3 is TGTGCCAGTAGTATGGCTAGTAATTCACCCCTCCACTTT.

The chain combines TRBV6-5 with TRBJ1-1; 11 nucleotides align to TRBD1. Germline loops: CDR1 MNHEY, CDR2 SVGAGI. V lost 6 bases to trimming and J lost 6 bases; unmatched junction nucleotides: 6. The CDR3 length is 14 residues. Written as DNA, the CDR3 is TGTGCCAGCAGGGGGGACAGGGGGTACGCTGAAGCTTTCTTT. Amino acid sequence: CASRGDRGYAEAFF.

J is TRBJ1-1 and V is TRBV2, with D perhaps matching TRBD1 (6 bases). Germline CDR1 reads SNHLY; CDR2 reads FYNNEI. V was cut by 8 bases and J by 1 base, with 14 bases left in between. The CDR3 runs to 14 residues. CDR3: CASPSRGRNTEAFF. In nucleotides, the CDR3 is TGTGCCAGCCCTAGTAGGGGGAGGAACACTGAAGCTTTCTTT.

DNA for the CDR3: TGTGCCAGCTCACCGGACAGGGGGCAACGGGGATCCTACGAGCAGTACTTC. It encodes CASSPDRGQRGSYEQYF. The chain uses TRBV18 and TRBJ2-7, with 11 bases identical to TRBD1. Germline V gene sequence: CDR1 KGHSH, CDR2 LQKENI. This CDR3 region has 17 residues. V dropped 3 bases and J dropped 1; count of bases not matched to a gene: 8.